Following are 20 T cell receptor beta chains from one sample sequenced in a study of tumor-infiltrating lymphocytes in primary liver carcinoma. Unsorted whole blood supplied the blood RNA, and germline DNA was isolated too. The template, around 520 ng total RNA, yielded TCR beta cDNA made with a constant-region primer. Three nested multiplex PCR rounds, a slightly modified ARM-PCR method, built the TCR beta libraries. Primers for the first two PCR rounds were TRBV1-TRBV30 forward primers and a C-beta reverse primer (approximately 10 cycles per round). A single record per CDR3 protein comes from TCRdb applying MiXCR to the multiplex PCR reads. The sample carries 250,000 to 350,000 distinct CDR3 sequences, around 50% recorded once. The sequenced sample was peripheral blood. These TCRs come from a woman aged 30 to 39 with primary liver carcinoma and hepatitis B virus infection.

This clonotype has just a few counts. The J gene is TRBJ1-1, the V gene TRBV6-1; 9 bases align to TRBD1. CDR1 is MNHNS, CDR2 SASEGT, per germline. The CDR3 is 14 residues long. J was trimmed by 7 bases and V by 4 bases; bases with no gene match: 7. CDR3 sequence: CASSGQGVASEAFF. Here the CDR3 DNA reads TGTGCCAGCAGTGGACAGGGGGTCGCCAGTGAAGCTTTCTTT.

In the case of this clonotype: This may be a read error: a much more frequent sequence differs by one nucleotide. The chain uses TRBV6-1 and TRBJ2-1; a possible D gene is TRBD1 (8 bases). The V and J ends lost 3 bases and 13 bases respectively, with 25 bases between them. CDR3 length equals 16 residues. Germline V gene sequence: CDR1 MNHNS, CDR2 SASEGT. The CDR3 sequence is CASSDRGRLAGVDQFF. The CDR3 DNA reads TGTGCCAGCAGTGACAGGGGGCGCCTTGCGGGAGTTGATCAGTTCTTC.

The chain employs TRBV4-1 and TRBJ2-2, with D tentatively TRBD1 or TRBD2 (6 bases each). V gave up 1 base and J gave up 3 bases, with 21 bases separating them. The germline V gene has CDR1 MGHRA and CDR2 YSYEKL. The CDR3 spans 19 residues. CDR3 region: CASSQGGAWGDRDTGELFF. The CDR3 DNA sequence: TGCGCCAGCAGCCAAGGGGGGGCTTGGGGGGATCGAGACACCGGGGAGCTGTTTTTT.

The chain uses TRBV12-3 or TRBV12-4 and TRBJ2-3, with 7 bases that match TRBD1. Trimming cost V 6 bases and J 0 bases; bases outside gene matches: 6. The CDR3 sequence is 15 residues long. As DNA, the CDR3 is TGTGCCAGCAGCAACGGACAGGATAGCACAGATACGCAGTATTTT. This gives the protein CASSNGQDSTDTQYF.

Regarding this clonotype: This sequence may be a read error, since a much larger clone differs from it by one base. A read error is likely, as this CDR3 ends without the conserved phenylalanine or tryptophan. CDR3 sequence reads: CASSLGIETEAFS. CDR3 coding DNA: TGTGCCAGCAGCTTGGGGATAGAGACTGAAGCTTTCTCT. The chain uses TRBV7-9 and TRBJ1-1; D gene ambiguous. Germline CDR1 is SEHNR and CDR2 is FQNEAQ (reference sequence). The CDR3 consists of 13 residues. V lost 3 bases to trimming and J lost 5 bases, with 10 bases between them.

About this clonotype itself: This may come from a read error, since a much larger clone is one base off. V and J are TRBV29-1 and TRBJ2-3, with 8 bases identical to TRBD1. This CDR3 has 14 residues. CDR1 and CDR2 from the germline V gene are SQVTM and ANQGSEA. CDR3 nucleotide sequence: TGCAGCGTCGGGGACAGGCATAGCATAGATACGCAGTATTTT. Protein product: CSVGDRHSIDTQYF.

The chain joins TRBV5-6 to TRBJ2-1; D possibly corresponds to TRBD2 (6 bases). The CDR3 sequence is 14 residues long. Trimming shortened V by 5 bases and J by 7 bases, and 16 bases separated the two germline ends. Germline CDR1 reads SGHDT; CDR2 reads YYEEEE. Here the CDR3 reads CASSPGAWGNEQFF. CDR3 bases: TGTGCCAGCAGTCCGGGAGCCTGGGGGAATGAGCAGTTCTTC.

This clonotype was seen a few times. V usage is TRBV30 and J usage is TRBJ1-1, with 7 bases fitting TRBD1. Trimming cost V 6 bases and J 4 bases; bases outside gene matches: 11. Per the germline V gene, CDR1 is GTSNPN and CDR2 is SVGIG (reference sequence). The CDR3 is made up of 14 amino acids. CDR3 protein: CACHQGVGRTEAFF. The DNA for the CDR3 is TGTGCCTGCCACCAGGGGGTAGGTCGCACTGAAGCTTTCTTT. Using reference TRBV30 and TRBJ1-1 for the parts outside the CDR3, the full variable domain is SQTIHQWPATLVQPVGSPLSLECTVEGTSNPNLYWYRQAAGRGLQLLFYSVGIGQISSEVPQNLSASRPQDRQFILSSKKLLLSDSGFYLCACHQGVGRTEAFFGQGTRLTVV.

This clonotype came up a few times. The rearrangement joins TRBV12-3 or TRBV12-4 to TRBJ1-3; tentative D call: TRBD1 (5 bases). CDR3 length: 14 amino acids. Trimming took off 8 bases at V and 4 bases at J, with 15 bases between the two ends. The CDR3 sequence: CASATRGHGNTIYF. The CDR3 DNA sequence: TGTGCCAGCGCAACTCGGGGCCACGGAAACACCATATATTTT.

For this clonotype: A read error is possible here, since a much larger clone lies one base away. V and J are TRBV6-1 and TRBJ2-5, with 7 positions matching TRBD1. This CDR3 has 14 residues. The germline gives CDR1 MNHNS, CDR2 SASEGT. The CDR3 DNA follows: TGTGCCAGCCCCTACAGGGGCTACCAAGGGACCCAGTACTTC. It encodes CASPYRGYQGTQYF.

Turning to this clonotype: Just one base apart from a much larger clone, this may be a read error. This chain joins TRBV6-1 and TRBJ2-1, with 7 bases lining up with TRBD2. Germline V gene sequence: CDR1 MNHNS, CDR2 SASEGT. Unmatched junction bases numbered 4, after V lost 2 bases and J lost 3 bases. CDR3 size: 15 residues. In nucleotides, the CDR3 is TGTGCCAGCAGTGAAATGGCGGGAGTCTACAATGAGCAGTTCTTC. Translating it yields CASSEMAGVYNEQFF.

A note on this clonotype: This sequence may be a read error, since a much larger clone differs from it by one base. The chain is built from TRBV11-2 and TRBJ2-3; D may match TRBD1 or TRBD2 (5 bases each). The CDR3 is 15 residues long. Per germline, CDR1 SGHAT and CDR2 FQNNGV. Deletions cut 5 bases from V and 3 bases from J, with 15 bases between. CDR3 coding DNA: TGTGCCAGCAGCCCTCGAACGGGGCTAACAGATACGCAGTATTTT. Translated, it gives CASSPRTGLTDTQYF.

With respect to this clonotype: An end of the junction differs from the germline gene, which may be a read error. The chain carries TRBV11-2 and TRBJ2-1; tentatively, D is TRBD2 (6 bases). Germline lookup yields CDR1 SGHAT and CDR2 FQNNGV. The CDR3 is 12 residues long. CDR3 in DNA: TGTGCCAGCGGCCTGGGGGGACGGCGAGTTCTCTTC. Amino acid sequence: CASGLGGRRVLF.

As to this clonotype: A much more abundant neighbour one base away suggests this may be a read error. The chain couples TRBV6-2 or TRBV6-3 to TRBJ2-2; D may be TRBD1 or TRBD2 (5 bases each). V lost 2 bases to trimming and J lost 4 bases, with 11 bases between them. Germline V gives CDR1 MNHEY, CDR2 SVGEGT. This CDR3 region has 15 residues. CDR3 in DNA: TGTGCCAGCAGTTACCGGGGCGTTTTCACCGGGGAGCTGTTTTTT. Protein product: CASSYRGVFTGELFF.

About this clonotype: The final CDR3 position lacks the conserved phenylalanine or tryptophan, pointing to a likely read error. The rearrangement uses TRBV29-1 and TRBJ2-7; 15 bases align to TRBD2. The CDR3 has 16 amino acids. Germline lookup yields CDR1 SQVTM and CDR2 ANQGSEA. The V segment lost 5 bases and the J segment 5 bases; nucleotides outside the gene matches: 10. CDR3 in amino acids: CSVPGLAGGAVDEQYS. The CDR3 coding sequence is TGCAGCGTTCCTGGACTAGCGGGAGGGGCAGTGGACGAGCAGTACTCC.

Ten or more counts support this clonotype. The genes are TRBV4-1 and TRBJ1-3; no definite D call. V lost 1 base and J 0 bases, leaving 10 bases between the germline ends. Germline V gives CDR1 MGHRA, CDR2 YSYEKL. The CDR3 sequence is 16 residues long. The CDR3 spells CASSQVLGSSGNTIYF. In DNA, the CDR3 is TGCGCCAGCAGCCAAGTACTCGGGAGCTCTGGAAACACCATATATTTT.

Remarks on this clonotype: Since a much larger clone is just one base distant, this may be a read error. This sequence joins TRBV29-1 and TRBJ2-7; no clear D gene. The germline V gene has CDR1 SQVTM and CDR2 ANQGSEA. The CDR3 covers 13 residues. With 4 bases removed from V and 2 bases from J, the gap between germline ends came to 12 bases. This CDR3 reads CSVVVRSPYEQYF. CDR3 nucleotides: TGCAGCGTTGTTGTCCGCAGCCCCTACGAGCAGTACTTC.

Worth noting for this clonotype: Because it lacks the conserved phenylalanine or tryptophan at the end, this CDR3 is likely a read error. This sequence joins TRBV29-1 and TRBJ2-7; D remains unclear. The V end lost 7 bases, the J end lost 5 bases, and 15 bases lay between the germline ends. Germline lookup yields CDR1 SQVTM and CDR2 ANQGSEA. The CDR3 covers 12 residues. CDR3 loop: CSAGWGNNEQYL. The CDR3 DNA reads as TGCAGCGCGGGTTGGGGTAATAACGAGCAGTACCTC.

This clonotype was picked up a small number of times. A junction boundary mismatches the germline segment, possibly from a read error. V and J are TRBV6-6 and TRBJ2-4; 7 bases align to TRBD1. CDR1 and CDR2 (germline): MNHNY, SVGAGI (reference sequence). The length of the CDR3 is 14 residues. The CDR3 spells CASSYRGGNNIQYF. In nucleotides, the CDR3 is TGTGCTAGCAGTTACAGGGGCGGTAATAACATTCAGTACTTC.

This clonotype came up a few times. An end of the junction differs from the germline gene, which may be a read error. The chain uses TRBV5-1 and TRBJ2-7; D possibly corresponds to TRBD2 (5 bases). The CDR3 is made up of 14 amino acids. Germline assignment: CDR1 SGHRS and CDR2 YFSETQ. The CDR3 bases are TGTGCCAGCAGCTTGTCGTCGGGGACCTACGAGCAGTACTTC. Its protein product is CASSLSSGTYEQYF.